Each of the 32 T cell receptor beta chains below was sequenced from the same sample in a study of blood T cell repertoires in COVID-19. Clones were sequenced by immunoSEQ multiplex PCR, and TCRdb holds only the in-frame ones, with some missing. This repertoire shows approximately 270,000 clones, 70% to 90% found once; its top ten account for more than 1.5%. The sequenced sample was PBMCs or T cells enriched from blood (not recorded which). The receptors here all came from a man aged 40-49 years who had recovered from COVID-19.

This chain uses TRBV7-2 with TRBJ2-6; D is uncertain. Deletions cut 0 bases from V and 0 bases from J, with 12 bases between. The CDR3 runs to 18 residues. Per germline, CDR1 SGHTA and CDR2 FQGNSA. For the CDR3, the DNA is TGTGCCAGCAGCTTAGCGTCCCTTCTAGGCTCTGGGGCCAACGTCCTGACTTTC. Translated, it gives CASSLASLLGSGANVLTF.

Remarks on this clone: One end of the junction does not line up with germline, which may come from a read error. The sample carries other DNA sequences with the same CDR3. The chain recombines TRBV6-2 or TRBV6-3 with TRBJ2-7; D is uncertain. CDR1 is MNHEY, CDR2 SVGEGT, per germline. The CDR3 length is 11 residues. CDR3 sequence reads: CASSHSYEQYF. CDR3 sequence (DNA): TGTGCCAGCAGTCACTCCTACGAGCAGTACTTC.

The chain joins TRBV28 to TRBJ1-4; 8 bases map to TRBD1. V was clipped by 3 bases and J by 7 bases; unmatched bases: 10. This CDR3 has 16 residues. Germline CDR1 is MDHEN and CDR2 is SYDVKM. CDR3 residues: CASSLTRGRGVEKLFF. CDR3 DNA sequence: TGTGCCAGCAGTTTGACCAGGGGGCGCGGGGTTGAAAAACTGTTTTTT.

This clone has just a few counts. The CDR3, as DNA: TGTGCCAGCTCACCATCTGACAGGGCCAGCGGCTACACCTTC. This translates into CASSPSDRASGYTF. The V and J genes are TRBV18 and TRBJ1-2; TRBD1 matches 7 bases. The CDR3 runs to 14 residues. CDR1 is KGHSH and CDR2 is LQKENI in the germline V gene. V dropped 2 bases and J dropped 8; count of bases not matched to a gene: 8.

V usage is TRBV30 and J usage is TRBJ2-7, with D maybe TRBD2 (6 bases). Germline V CDR1 and CDR2: GTSNPN, SVGIG (reference sequence). Trimming removed 8 bases from V and 4 bases from J, with 21 bases in between. The CDR3 loop spans 14 amino acids. CDR3: CAGAQEGFTYEQYF. For the CDR3, the DNA is TGTGCCGGAGCACAGGAGGGGTTCACTTACGAGCAGTACTTC.

The chain is built from TRBV3-1 (or the pseudogene TRBV3-2) and TRBJ1-2; no firm D call. Trimming took off 1 base at V and 2 bases at J, with 8 bases between the two ends. This CDR3 is built from 14 residues. Germline V lookup: CDR1 LGHDT, CDR2 YNNKEL (reference sequence). DNA for the CDR3: TGTGCCAGCAGCCAAGGGCCGGGGAACTATGGCTACACCTTC. It yields the protein CASSQGPGNYGYTF.

This CDR3 is CAWRAPGQGKSEQYF. DNA for the CDR3: TGTGCCTGGAGAGCACCGGGACAGGGGAAATCCGAGCAGTACTTC. The chain combines TRBV30 with TRBJ2-7, with TRBD1 matching 10 bases. Trimming cost V 3 bases and J 6 bases; bases outside gene matches: 11. Germline CDR1 and CDR2: GTSNPN and SVGIG (reference sequence). The CDR3 loop spans 15 amino acids.

V is TRBV4-2 and J is TRBJ1-2, with no clear D. The CDR3 has 14 residues. Germline V gene sequence: CDR1 LGHNA, CDR2 YNFKEQ. With 0 bases removed from V and 8 bases from J, the gap between germline ends came to 13 bases. For the CDR3, the DNA is TGTGCCAGCAGCCAAGATTTGCAGGCTGTAGGCTACACCTTC. Its translation is CASSQDLQAVGYTF.

This rearrangement joins TRBV30 to TRBJ2-1; 7 positions agree with TRBD2. V shed 3 bases and J 7 bases; nucleotides not matched to a gene: 9. The CDR3 has 14 residues. Germline values: CDR1 GTSNPN, CDR2 SVGIG (reference sequence). The CDR3 protein is CAWSPGREENEQFF. CDR3 sequence (DNA): TGTGCCTGGAGCCCTGGACGGGAGGAAAATGAGCAGTTCTTC.

This clone appeared a single time. This chain uses TRBV5-1 with TRBJ1-2; 10 positions match TRBD1. The CDR3 runs 15 residues. The V segment lost 0 bases and the J segment 6 bases; nucleotides outside the gene matches: 5. Per the germline V gene, CDR1 is SGHRS and CDR2 is YFSETQ. The CDR3 sequence: CASSLVSGTGDGYTF. CDR3 nucleotide sequence: TGCGCCAGCAGCTTGGTGTCCGGGACAGGGGATGGCTACACCTTC.

The chain carries TRBV18 and TRBJ2-1, with 11 positions matching TRBD1. The junction had 10 bases not matched to a gene; V was cut back by 3 bases and J by 12 bases. The CDR3 is made up of 15 amino acids. CDR1 is KGHSH, CDR2 LQKENI, per germline. The CDR3 bases are TGTGCCAGCTCACCTGGACAGGGGGCTTACATCCCGCAGTTCTTC. Amino acid sequence: CASSPGQGAYIPQFF.

The chain recombines TRBV5-6 with TRBJ2-7, with D possibly TRBD2 on 7 matching bases. This CDR3 spans 14 amino acids. Germline V gives CDR1 SGHDT, CDR2 YYEEEE. The V end was cut by 3 bases, the J end by 4 bases, with 14 bases between. The CDR3 spells CASSSGGSLYEQYF. DNA for the CDR3: TGTGCCAGCAGCTCGGGGGGCTCATTGTACGAGCAGTACTTC.

The chain couples TRBV27 to TRBJ2-3; tentative D call: TRBD2 (5 bases). V was cut by 3 bases and J by 0 bases, with 13 bases left in between. The CDR3 contains 16 residues. Germline V gives CDR1 MNHEY, CDR2 SMNVEV (reference sequence). The chain's CDR3 is CASSLRRGRSTDTQYF. In DNA form, the CDR3 reads TGTGCCAGCAGTTTGCGCCGGGGAAGGAGCACAGATACGCAGTATTTT.

This rearrangement joins TRBV4-1 to TRBJ1-1, with TRBD1 as a possible D gene (6 bases). The CDR3 has 13 amino acids. V was pared by 3 bases and J by 5 bases, with 10 bases between. CDR1 is MGHRA, CDR2 YSYEKL, per germline. CDR3 in DNA: TGCGCCAGCAGCCAGCAGGGGTGGACTGAAGCTTTCTTT. This encodes CASSQQGWTEAFF.

The chain combines TRBV5-6 with TRBJ2-3; weak D call: TRBD2 (6 bases). Germline CDR1 and CDR2: SGHDT and YYEEEE. This CDR3 is built from 15 residues. V lost 4 bases, J lost 0 bases, and 12 bases lay in between. CDR3 sequence (DNA): TGTGCCAGCAGCGGGACCCGGGAGAGCACAGATACGCAGTATTTT. Protein: CASSGTRESTDTQYF.

V usage is TRBV19 and J usage is TRBJ1-2, with a tentative D call TRBD1 (5 bases). Germline V gives CDR1 LNHDA, CDR2 SQIVND (reference sequence). The CDR3 runs 14 residues. Between the trimmed V and J ends, which lost 8 bases and 8 bases, there was a span of 21 bases. The CDR3 DNA is TGTGCCAGTTACCTTGGTCGCCAGGGAACCGGCTACACCTTC. Its protein is CASYLGRQGTGYTF.

This chain connects TRBV6-5 to TRBJ1-4; D perhaps matches TRBD1 (5 bases). V was cut by 3 bases and J by 8 bases, with 19 bases left in between. Per germline, CDR1 MNHEY and CDR2 SVGAGI. This CDR3 region has 16 residues. CDR3 sequence: CASSYQAPGEEEKLFF. The CDR3 DNA reads as TGTGCCAGCAGTTATCAGGCCCCGGGGGAGGAGGAAAAACTGTTTTTT.

In this sample, this clone turned up a few times. The gene calls are TRBV27 and TRBJ1-5; D possibly corresponds to TRBD1 (6 bases). This CDR3 comprises 15 residues. The germline V gene encodes CDR1 MNHEY and CDR2 SMNVEV (reference sequence). The germline V and J ends were trimmed by 4 bases and 7 bases, with 17 bases remaining between them. The CDR3 sequence is CASSSSGATSQPQHF. DNA for the CDR3: TGTGCCAGCAGTTCATCAGGGGCAACCAGCCAGCCCCAGCATTTT.

This clone appeared a few times. The chain links TRBV5-1 to TRBJ1-2; 9 bases map to TRBD1. The CDR3 totals 14 residues. Germline V gives CDR1 SGHRS, CDR2 YFSETQ. Trimming removed 5 bases from V and 5 bases from J; junction bases left unmatched: 7. CDR3 in amino acids: CASRTGQGPYGYTF. Here the CDR3 DNA reads TGCGCCAGCAGGACCGGACAGGGGCCATATGGCTACACCTTC.

The chain joins TRBV7-2 to TRBJ2-5; D perhaps matches TRBD2 (5 bases). With 1 base removed from V and 3 bases from J, the gap between germline ends came to 9 bases. This CDR3 has 14 residues. The germline CDR1 and CDR2 sequences are SGHTA and FQGNSA. CDR3 protein: CASSLGGYEETQYF. DNA of the CDR3: TGTGCCAGCAGCTTAGGAGGGTACGAAGAGACCCAGTACTTC. Looking up the rest from reference TRBV7-2 and TRBJ2-5 gives the full variable domain: GAGVSQSPSNKVTEKGKDVELRCDPISGHTALYWYRQSLGQGLEFLIYFQGNSAPDKSGLPSDRFSAERTGGSVSTLTIQRTQQEDSAVYLCASSLGGYEETQYFGPGTRLLVL.

The chain recombines TRBV6-5 with TRBJ1-5; D is ambiguous. CDR3 length: 15 residues. Trimming cost V 3 bases and J 0 bases, with 9 bases left between them. Per germline, CDR1 MNHEY and CDR2 SVGAGI. The CDR3 is CASSYTGSSNQPQHF. In DNA, the CDR3 is TGTGCCAGCAGTTATACGGGTAGTAGCAATCAGCCCCAGCATTTT.

This rearrangement joins TRBV9 to TRBJ1-3, with 7 positions matching TRBD1. Per the germline V gene, CDR1 is SGDLS and CDR2 is YYNGEE. Germline trimming cut 3 bases from V and 0 bases from J; bases unmatched to any gene: 6. The CDR3 has 16 amino acids. The CDR3 region is CASSAKGGGSGNTIYF. The CDR3 DNA reads TGTGCCAGCAGCGCAAAAGGGGGCGGCTCTGGAAACACCATATATTTT.

This clone was found a few times. V is TRBV6-5 and J is TRBJ2-5; no reliable D call. Trimming removed 6 bases from V and 0 bases from J, with 8 bases in between. The germline gives CDR1 MNHEY, CDR2 SVGAGI. The CDR3 has 13 residues. The CDR3 protein is CASSPTYQETQYF. The CDR3 coding sequence is TGTGCCAGCAGCCCGACATACCAAGAGACCCAGTACTTC.

The chain couples TRBV19 to TRBJ2-5; perhaps TRBD1 as D (5 bases). Germline CDR1 is LNHDA and CDR2 is SQIVND (reference sequence). The V gene lost 9 bases and the J gene lost 5 bases, with 19 bases spanning the gap. The length of the CDR3 is 14 residues. The CDR3 region is CASSASGARETQYF. The CDR3 DNA reads TGTGCCAGCTCGGCATCTGGGGCGCGCGAGACCCAGTACTTC. The variable domain in full, with the rest retrieved from reference TRBV19 and TRBJ2-5, is DGGITQSPKYLFRKEGQNVTLSCEQNLNHDAMYWYRQDPGQGLRLIYYSQIVNDFQKGDIAEGYSVSREKKESFPLTVTSAQKNPTAFYLCASSASGARETQYFGPGTRLLVL.

V is TRBV20-1 and J is TRBJ1-1; no firm D call. The CDR3 has 11 residues. The V and J ends lost 5 bases and 10 bases respectively, with 14 bases between them. Germline assignment: CDR1 DFQATT and CDR2 SNEGSKA (reference sequence). CDR3 DNA sequence: TGCAGTGCTCCCCCAGGCGGGAGAGCTTTCTTT. Its translation is CSAPPGGRAFF.

The chain employs TRBV7-8 and TRBJ2-1, with TRBD2 matching 12 bases. The CDR3 loop spans 16 amino acids. Per the germline V gene, CDR1 is SGHVS and CDR2 is FQNEAQ. V gave up 6 bases and J gave up 2 bases; unmatched junction bases: 5. The DNA of the CDR3 is TGTGCCAGCAGTCCTACTAGCGGGGGGCCCTACAATGAGCAGTTCTTC. Translation gives CASSPTSGGPYNEQFF.

V usage is TRBV7-8 and J usage is TRBJ2-4; D perhaps matches TRBD2 (6 bases). Trimming took 6 bases from V and 6 from J, leaving 21 bases between them. This CDR3 is 16 amino acids long. The germline V gene has CDR1 SGHVS and CDR2 FQNEAQ. The CDR3 loop is CASSSIRGNPTNIQYF. In DNA form, the CDR3 reads TGTGCCAGCAGTTCGATCCGGGGGAATCCCACAAACATTCAGTACTTC.

This rearrangement joins TRBV9 to TRBJ1-4; 8 positions match TRBD1. V lost 0 bases and J lost 14; bases outside the gene matches: 12. CDR1 and CDR2 (germline): SGDLS, YYNGEE. The CDR3 length is 15 residues. The CDR3 region is CASSVAGTGAGVLFF. The DNA of the CDR3 is TGTGCCAGCAGCGTAGCCGGGACAGGTGCGGGCGTGCTGTTTTTT.

In DNA form, the CDR3 reads TGTGCCAGCAGAACACCGGGACAGGGTTCACCCCTCCACTTT. Its protein product is CASRTPGQGSPLHF. The genes are TRBV6-5 and TRBJ1-6; 9 bases line up with TRBD1. This CDR3 contains 14 residues. J lost 9 bases, V lost 6 bases, and 6 bases had no gene match. Germline CDR1 is MNHEY and CDR2 is SVGAGI.

The chain has TRBV13 and TRBJ2-3, with TRBD1 matching over 10 bases. V dropped 2 bases and J dropped 7; count of bases not matched to a gene: 6. The CDR3 runs to 15 residues. The germline V gene encodes CDR1 PRHDT and CDR2 FYEKMQ (reference sequence). The CDR3 loop reads CASSLRDRGLYTQYF. The DNA of the CDR3 is TGTGCCAGCAGCTTACGAGACAGGGGGCTATATACGCAGTATTTT.

This rearrangement joins TRBV29-1 to TRBJ1-2; 7 positions agree with TRBD1. The junction had 11 bases not matched to a gene; V was cut back by 6 bases and J by 7 bases. From germline, CDR1 is SQVTM and CDR2 ANQGSEA. The CDR3 spans 13 residues. The CDR3 nucleotides read TGCAGCGTCGATTTGTATGAGGGGGCTGGCTACACCTTC. It is translated as CSVDLYEGAGYTF.

The chain carries TRBV7-3 and TRBJ2-5, with 8 bases identical to TRBD1. The germline V gene has CDR1 SGHTA and CDR2 FQGTGA. The CDR3 runs 14 residues. The V and J ends lost 6 bases and 5 bases, in that order; junction bases with no gene match: 8. The CDR3 loop reads CASSPDRGSETQYF. In DNA form, the CDR3 reads TGTGCCAGCAGTCCCGACAGGGGTAGTGAGACCCAGTACTTC. Supplemented by reference TRBV7-3 and TRBJ2-5, the full variable domain reads GAGVSQTPSNKVTEKGKYVELRCDPISGHTALYWYRQSLGQGPEFLIYFQGTGAADDSGLPNDRFFAVRPEGSVSTLKIQRTERGDSAVYLCASSPDRGSETQYFGPGTRLLVL.